The rows below give T cell receptor beta chains drawn from one sample of a study of T cell changes during pregnancy in multiple sclerosis. Sequencing was performed with immunoSEQ multiplex PCR; in TCRdb, only in-frame clones are kept and a portion is missing. The sample holds some 40,000 clones, around 89% seen once. The sample consisted of CD4+ T cells from peripheral blood mononuclear cells, taken in the first trimester of pregnancy. The receptors here all came from a female donor with multiple sclerosis, enrolled in a pregnancy study. The CDR3 runs from the conserved cysteine through the conserved F or W.

12 TRBV6-1 CASKGRENTIYF
15 TRBV6-5 CASLRTGQSTDTQYF
13 TRBV14 CASSQHQGNTIYF
15 TRBV6-1 CASRATSGSSYEQYF
16 TRBV2 CASRGITSGSTGELFF
12 TRBV6-5 CASRRGVGEQYF
17 TRBV5-6 CASSYSGGSGGQETQYF
15 TRBV9 CASSLAGGPSGELFF
14 TRBV27 CASSLSAGMGGYTF
16 TRBV5-4 CASTNDPGSIGETQYF
15 TRBV10-3 CAISESGQGDQPQHF
15 TRBV5-1 CASSPMGRAGEKLFF
14 TRBV5-1 CASSLPGPQETQYF
15 TRBV25-1 CASSESGTGGYEQYF
15 TRBV6-5 CASSGGTGVLLGYTF
17 TRBV18 CASSPLGQPLGTGELFF
17 TRBV4-3 CASSQDWGLNPNQPQHF
13 TRBV5-6 CASSLGLAKTQYF
15 TRBV6-4 CASNLNREGGQPQHF
14 TRBV7-2 CASSPTGVQETQYF
17 TRBV18 CASSPYSGWAGGNEQFF
14 TRBV7-8 CASSSQTGDYGYTF
14 TRBV30 CAWSKTGLSDGYTF
14 TRBV6-4 CASSLTGEKTEAFF
15 TRBV19 CASSLLGQSKNIQYF
11 TRBV20-1 CSVAGAYGYTF
11 TRBV10-3 CAIKGADTQYF
17 TRBV30 CAWSPDRLKTNNEKLFF
17 TRBV7-2 CASSPPGLSGGVSTQYF
13 TRBV7-9 CASTELVGETQYF
13 TRBV18 CASSPTGASEAFF
14 TRBV9 CASSVAGGHTEAFF
12 TRBV25-1 CASRGLLYEQYF